The clone carrying this T cell receptor (beta chain) was counted between two and nine times. TCRdb reprocessed the RACE reads via MiXCR and lists one record per CDR3 protein. This table has roughly 380,000 distinct CDR3 sequences, about 6% appearing once. This sample was included in a study of human T cells and chemical hapten exposure. Study-wide context: Sensitization involved placing 2% DPC onto a 2 cm by 2 cm region of upper inner arm skin. Recorded diagnoses among the mostly female patients were alopecia areata, totalis or universalis.

With V trimmed by 3 bases and J by 4 bases, 6 bases remained unmatched. The CDR3 covers 15 residues. Germline V CDR1 and CDR2: KGHSH, LQKENI. Time point defined: patch test 2, 6 weeks after DPC sensitization. Indicated treatment: therapeutic diphenylcyclopropenone sensitization with weekly scalp DPC. RNA extraction used unfractionated whole blood as the source of total RNA. The V gene is TRBV18, the J gene TRBJ2-3, with 8 nucleotides matching TRBD2. This sample comprised whole blood, obtained in connection with sensitization to the hapten diphenylcyclopropenone (DPC). This clonotype was obtained from a woman younger than 30 with alopecia areata. Some clones in this sample may be carry-over from other donors' samples. The CDR3 nucleotides read TGTGCCAGCTCACCTTCGGCGGGGGGCGCAGATACGCAGTATTTT. It specifies CASSPSAGGADTQYF.